The 6 T cell receptor beta chains below come from one sample, sequenced in a study of cytomegalovirus exposure and HLA in healthy donors. PCR amplification relied on 60 Vbeta primers (plus 13 Jbeta primers). The assay was immunoSEQ multiplex PCR, and TCRdb's table has in-frame clones only and misses some. This table has over 150,000 clones, roughly four fifths appearing once. The specimen was PBMCs. The source of these receptors is a woman in her fifties or sixties in good health and CMV-seronegative.

This clone has just a few counts. The DNA of the CDR3 is TGTGCCAGCAGGACCAGGATGTTTCCCTACGAGCAGTACTTC. Its protein is CASRTRMFPYEQYF. The J gene is TRBJ2-7, the V gene TRBV6-1; D unclear. From germline, CDR1 is MNHNS and CDR2 SASEGT. The CDR3 contains 14 residues. The germline V and J ends were trimmed by 6 bases and 2 bases, with 14 bases remaining between them.

The chain employs TRBV27 and TRBJ2-5; no clear D gene. The J call may be wrong; the DNA end is better matched by TRBJ2-7. The CDR3 has 12 amino acids. CDR1 and CDR2 from the germline V gene are MNHEY and SMNVEV (reference sequence). The CDR3 DNA sequence: TGTGCCAGCAGTTTAACGGGTCTCGAGCAGTACTTC. It codes for CASSLTGLEQYF.

The chain is built from TRBV9 and TRBJ2-1, with 8 nucleotides matching TRBD2. CDR3 length equals 16 residues. Germline V gene lookup returns CDR1 SGDLS and CDR2 YYNGEE. J lost 3 bases, V lost 0 bases, and 5 bases had no gene match. CDR3 coding DNA: TGTGCCAGCAGCGTAGGTGGGACTAGTCTCTACAATGAGCAGTTCTTC. This translates into CASSVGGTSLYNEQFF.

The chain employs TRBV19 and TRBJ2-2, with 11 bases that match TRBD1. CDR1 is LNHDA, CDR2 SQIVND, per germline (reference sequence). The junction had 4 bases not matched to a gene; V was cut back by 4 bases and J by 6 bases. The CDR3 spans 15 residues. The chain's CDR3 is CASSTGQGVPGELFF. Written as DNA, the CDR3 is TGTGCCAGTAGTACGGGACAGGGGGTCCCCGGGGAGCTGTTTTTT. Using reference TRBV19 and TRBJ2-2 for the parts outside the CDR3, the full variable domain is DGGITQSPKYLFRKEGQNVTLSCEQNLNHDAMYWYRQDPGQGLRLIYYSQIVNDFQKGDIAEGYSVSREKKESFPLTVTSAQKNPTAFYLCASSTGQGVPGELFFGEGSRLTVL.

The chain combines TRBV4-3 with TRBJ2-1; D is unclear. V shed 5 bases and J shed 0 bases, with 11 bases lying between them. The CDR3 totals 15 residues. Per germline, CDR1 LGHNA and CDR2 YSLEER. DNA for the CDR3: TGCGCCAGCAGCGGGCAATTCAGCTCCTACAATGAGCAGTTCTTC. This sequence encodes CASSGQFSSYNEQFF.

The chain joins TRBV5-1 to TRBJ1-6; TRBD1 agrees at 7 bases. Germline values: CDR1 SGHRS, CDR2 YFSETQ. The CDR3 spans 15 residues. V lost 4 bases and J lost 7; bases outside the gene matches: 8. The chain's CDR3 is CASSPTGTSNSPLHF. CDR3 nucleotides: TGCGCCAGCAGCCCGACAGGGACCAGCAATTCACCCCTCCACTTT.